This TCR beta chain derives from a study of blood T cells in healthy people across ages. For the second PCR, which ran for roughly 7 to 11 cycles, a sample-barcoded 5' primer and a J-beta primer mix were used. A 12-random-nucleotide template-switch adaptor tagged each cDNA molecule. TCRdb called the 5' RACE reads again in MiXCR, with one record for every CDR3 protein. The profile covers fewer than 2,000,000 distinct CDR3 sequences, with about two fifths appearing a single time and more than 20% taken by the ten largest. The sequence was obtained from a human donor in good health. The sequenced sample was blood.

CDR3 protein: CASGLSRGALNYGYTF. The CDR3 nucleotides read TGTGCCAGCGGGTTGAGTCGGGGGGCCCTCAACTATGGCTACACCTTC. The genes are TRBV9 and TRBJ1-2; a weak D match, TRBD1 (6 bases). CDR1 SGDLS and CDR2 YYNGEE come from the germline V gene. The CDR3 has 16 amino acids. With 7 bases removed from V and 2 bases from J, the gap between germline ends came to 21 bases.